This paragraph covers one T cell receptor (beta chain) sequence. Its antigen is still unknown. The data are from a study of OX40 agonist ivuxolimab in advanced cancers. Study context: The mean age was approximately 60 years, ranging from about 20 to 79, with approximately 85% of participants male.

Germline CDR1 SGHAT, CDR2 FQNNGV. V lost 2 bases and J 3 bases, leaving 11 bases between the germline ends. The CDR3 is 14 residues long. Findings of the study overall: Expanded clones were, on average, more numerous among CD8+ T cells than CD4+.

Produced via immunoSEQ multiplex PCR; TCRdb's table is partial and in-frame only. The table records 25,000 to 30,000 clones, approximately 81% of them present only once. Sequencing was performed on CD4+ or CD8+ T cells sorted from blood, taken in a trial of the OX40 agonist ivuxolimab. The sequence was collected from an adult with an advanced solid tumor such as melanoma, head and neck, liver or kidney cancer. This chain uses TRBV11-2 with TRBJ2-7; weak D call: TRBD1 (6 bases). CDR3 DNA sequence: TGTGCCAGCAGCTTAAGCAGGGGTATCTACGAGCAGTACTTC. Protein product: CASSLSRGIYEQYF.